The next 14 T cell receptor beta chains were all read from a single sample in a study of cytomegalovirus exposure and HLA in healthy donors (TCRdb year 2017). Library generation was performed with the immunoSEQ multiplex PCR assay. For the multiplex PCR, a mixture combining 60 forward primers for TCR Vbeta segments and 13 reverse primers for TCR Jbeta segments was used. In its TCRdb copy, this immuneACCESS table keeps in-frame sequences only and misses some clones. Where compared with another copy, unresolved V genes explain less than half of these, and the others have no known cause. Here the sample has just over 60,000 clones; 87% occur a single time. The ten top clones hold about 1.5% of the sample. Sequenced sample: PBMCs. The receptors come from a man between 18 and 35 years old in good health and CMV-seronegative.

The chain is built from TRBV5-1 and TRBJ1-2, with 11 bases identical to TRBD1. From germline, CDR1 is SGHRS and CDR2 YFSETQ. This CDR3 is built from 12 residues. Trimming took 7 bases from V and 8 from J; bases not matched to a gene: 4. CDR3 sequence: CASGQGARGYTF. For the CDR3, the DNA is TGCGCCAGCGGACAGGGGGCCAGGGGCTACACCTTC. The whole variable domain, remainder taken from reference TRBV5-1 and TRBJ1-2, is KAGVTQTPRYLIKTRGQQVTLSCSPISGHRSVSWYQQTPGQGLQFLFEYFSETQRNKGNFPGRFSGRQFSNSRSEMNVSTLELGDSALYLCASGQGARGYTFGSGTRLTVV.

The chain employs TRBV2 and TRBJ1-1; no reliable D call. The V gene lost 1 base and the J gene lost 2 bases, with 11 bases spanning the gap. The CDR3 is 15 amino acids. CDR1 and CDR2 (germline): SNHLY, FYNNEI. For the CDR3, the DNA is TGTGCCAGCAGTGAAGGGTTGGCAGTTAACACTGAAGCTTTCTTT. Its translation is CASSEGLAVNTEAFF.

This CDR3 is CASSSRQGQETQYF. The CDR3 DNA reads as TGCGCCAGCAGTTCGAGACAGGGCCAAGAGACCCAGTACTTC. The genes are TRBV4-1 and TRBJ2-5, with TRBD1 matching 7 bases. The CDR3 contains 14 residues. Germline CDR1 and CDR2: MGHRA and YSYEKL. With 6 bases clipped from V and 1 base from J, the junction kept 5 bases outside the gene matches.

The count of this clone is one. V is TRBV30 and J is TRBJ2-7; 11 nucleotides agree with TRBD2. Unmatched junction bases numbered 7, after V lost 4 bases and J lost 2 bases. In germline, CDR1 is GTSNPN, CDR2 SVGIG (reference sequence). The CDR3 consists of 15 residues. CDR3 DNA sequence: TGTGCCTGGAAAGCTAGCGGGGGGATCACCTACGAGCAGTACTTC. Protein product: CAWKASGGITYEQYF.

The J gene is TRBJ1-1, the V gene TRBV28; 7 bases align to TRBD1. V shed 6 bases and J 2 bases; nucleotides not matched to a gene: 15. Germline V gene lookup returns CDR1 MDHEN and CDR2 SYDVKM. The CDR3 extends over 17 amino acids. DNA for the CDR3: TGTGCCAGCAGGCCTGGAGGGGGCCTTACAGATAACACTGAAGCTTTCTTT. Residues: CASRPGGGLTDNTEAFF.

The chain employs TRBV19 and TRBJ1-1; D unclear. V was clipped by 8 bases and J by 4 bases, with 8 bases between them. There are 11 residues in the CDR3. The germline CDR1 and CDR2 sequences are LNHDA and SQIVND (reference sequence). The CDR3 DNA reads as TGTGCCAGTTCCCGGTTCACTGAAGCTTTCTTT. It translates to CASSRFTEAFF. Supplemented by reference TRBV19 and TRBJ1-1, the full variable domain reads DGGITQSPKYLFRKEGQNVTLSCEQNLNHDAMYWYRQDPGQGLRLIYYSQIVNDFQKGDIAEGYSVSREKKESFPLTVTSAQKNPTAFYLCASSRFTEAFFGQGTRLTVV.

This chain links TRBV7-8 with TRBJ1-2, with 7 bases fitting TRBD1. With V trimmed by 1 base and J by 6 bases, 2 bases remained unmatched. The length of the CDR3 is 13 residues. Germline-derived CDR1 and CDR2 are SGHVS and FQNEAQ. This chain's CDR3 is CASSLVGGDGYTF. CDR3 DNA: TGTGCCAGCAGCTTAGTAGGGGGCGATGGCTACACCTTC.

The V gene is TRBV6-5, the J gene TRBJ1-2; 8 bases match TRBD1. V was pared by 6 bases and J by 11 bases, with 8 bases of the junction left unmatched. The V gene's germline CDR1 is MNHEY and CDR2 SVGAGI. The CDR3 consists of 12 residues. The CDR3 spells CASSTGDRGYTF. The CDR3 nucleotides read TGTGCCAGCAGCACCGGCGACAGGGGATACACCTTC.

The chain recombines TRBV23-1 with TRBJ1-1; the D is unclear. TRBV23-1 is an open reading frame, and its role is uncertain. The CDR3 has 15 amino acids. V was pared by 2 bases and J by 3 bases, with 13 bases between. CDR3 coding DNA: TGCGCCAGCAGTCAAGACAAGGCGAAGGACACTGAAGCTTTCTTT. Translation gives CASSQDKAKDTEAFF.

CDR3 in amino acids: CASRTQGDEAFF. The CDR3 DNA reads TGTGCCAGCAGGACTCAGGGGGATGAAGCTTTCTTT. The V call is TRBV6-5, the J call TRBJ1-1; the match to TRBD1 covers 7 bases. There are 12 residues in the CDR3. CDR1 and CDR2 from the germline V gene are MNHEY and SVGAGI. J lost 7 bases, V lost 6 bases, and 5 bases had no gene match.

This chain connects TRBV2 to TRBJ1-2, with D perhaps TRBD1 (5 bases). This CDR3 region has 15 residues. Trimming shortened V by 4 bases and J by 3 bases, and 15 bases separated the two germline ends. Germline CDR1 reads SNHLY; CDR2 reads FYNNEI. The CDR3 region is CASSVRGGDDYGYTF. Here the CDR3 DNA reads TGTGCCAGCAGTGTCCGGGGGGGGGATGACTATGGCTACACCTTC.

This clone was seen a few times. This chain uses TRBV4-1 with TRBJ2-7, with TRBD1 as a possible D gene (6 bases). Germline V gene data show CDR1 as MGHRA and CDR2 as YSYEKL. V lost 4 bases, J lost 5 bases, and 21 bases lay in between. The CDR3 covers 16 residues. For the CDR3, the DNA is TGCGCCAGCAGCCCAATTCCTGGCCAGGGGTCCGACGAGCAGTACTTC. It encodes CASSPIPGQGSDEQYF.

The V and J genes are TRBV7-8 and TRBJ2-7; possibly TRBD2 for D (5 bases). CDR1 SGHVS and CDR2 FQNEAQ come from the germline V gene. The CDR3 contains 15 residues. The V end lost 5 bases, the J end lost 3 bases, and 17 bases lay between the germline ends. CDR3 protein: CASSPRRSESYEQYF. CDR3 nucleotides: TGTGCCAGCAGCCCCAGGAGGAGCGAAAGCTACGAGCAGTACTTC.

The chain has TRBV18 and TRBJ2-7; unclear D gene. V lost 1 base to trimming and J lost 4 bases, with 17 bases between them. The V gene's germline CDR1 is KGHSH and CDR2 LQKENI. This CDR3 contains 16 residues. The CDR3 is CASSPQSRSHLYEQYF. CDR3 DNA sequence: TGTGCCAGCTCACCACAATCCCGGAGCCACCTATACGAGCAGTACTTC.